These 27 T cell receptor beta chains were all obtained from the same sample, sequenced in a study of blood T cell repertoires in COVID-19 (dated by TCRdb to 2018 to 2021). The library relied on the immunoSEQ multiplex PCR assay. Not all clones reach the TCRdb copy of this immuneACCESS table, which keeps in-frame sequences only. Checked studies attribute under half of the gap to unresolved V genes and leave the rest unexplained. The sample includes about 250,000 clones, with around four fifths observed a single time. Of the sample, roughly 7.8% is held by the ten largest clones. Sequencing was carried out using peripheral blood. These receptors were collected from a man aged 35 to 55 with active or convalescent COVID-19.

The V gene is TRBV5-1, the J gene TRBJ1-1; D not resolved. V was pared by 4 bases and J by 0 bases, with 4 bases between. This CDR3 region has 12 residues. Germline V gene sequence: CDR1 SGHRS, CDR2 YFSETQ. For the CDR3, the DNA is TGCGCCAGCAGCCTTGTGAACACTGAAGCTTTCTTT. It translates to CASSLVNTEAFF.

This clone was seen once. V is TRBV9 and J is TRBJ2-3, with D unresolved. This CDR3 is built from 13 residues. V was clipped by 1 base and J by 0 bases, with 3 bases between them. Germline V gene sequence: CDR1 SGDLS, CDR2 YYNGEE. The CDR3 reads CASSVSSTDTQYF. Written as DNA, the CDR3 is TGTGCCAGCAGCGTATCTAGCACAGATACGCAGTATTTT.

The chain links TRBV29-1 to TRBJ2-1, with a weak D call TRBD1 (6 bases). Germline V gene sequence: CDR1 SQVTM, CDR2 ANQGSEA. This CDR3 region has 13 residues. Between the trimmed V and J ends, which lost 4 bases and 8 bases, there was a span of 15 bases. CDR3 bases: TGCAGCGTTGTAGGATACAGGGTTGATGAGCAGTTCTTC. This translates into CSVVGYRVDEQFF.

Only one count was recorded for this clone. The chain recombines TRBV28 with TRBJ1-6; 7 nucleotides agree with TRBD1. The CDR3 has 13 amino acids. V lost 5 bases to trimming and J lost 9 bases; unmatched junction nucleotides: 4. Germline CDR1 reads MDHEN; CDR2 reads SYDVKM. CDR3 DNA sequence: TGTGCCAGCAGTCGACAGGGAGGTTCACCCCTCCACTTT. It translates to CASSRQGGSPLHF.

The V and J genes are TRBV5-1 and TRBJ2-3, with 10 bases aligning to TRBD2. The CDR3 sequence is 18 residues long. Germline V gene sequence: CDR1 SGHRS, CDR2 YFSETQ. With V trimmed by 1 base and J by 2 bases, 10 bases remained unmatched. CDR3 in amino acids: CASSLNLAGARSTDTQYF. The CDR3 DNA sequence: TGCGCCAGCAGCTTGAACCTAGCGGGAGCTCGGTCCACAGATACGCAGTATTTT.

V and J are TRBV6-5 and TRBJ2-7; D uncertain. The germline gives CDR1 MNHEY, CDR2 SVGAGI. Trimming left V 4 bases short and J 0 bases short, with 16 bases between. This CDR3 region has 16 residues. CDR3 in amino acids: CASSSQKAPLSYEQYF. CDR3 bases: TGTGCCAGCAGTTCCCAAAAAGCCCCGCTCTCCTACGAGCAGTACTTC.

This clone was seen more than once but under ten times. The J gene is TRBJ2-2, the V gene TRBV19; 11 bases match TRBD1. In germline, CDR1 is LNHDA, CDR2 SQIVND (reference sequence). The CDR3 runs to 16 residues. V dropped 1 base and J dropped 7; count of bases not matched to a gene: 5. For the CDR3, the DNA is TGTGCCAGTAGTATAGGGACAGGGGGCTCGGGCGGGGAGCTGTTTTTT. Amino acids: CASSIGTGGSGGELFF. The full variable domain, with the rest looked up from reference TRBV19 and TRBJ2-2, is DGGITQSPKYLFRKEGQNVTLSCEQNLNHDAMYWYRQDPGQGLRLIYYSQIVNDFQKGDIAEGYSVSREKKESFPLTVTSAQKNPTAFYLCASSIGTGGSGGELFFGEGSRLTVL.

This rearrangement joins TRBV30 to TRBJ1-4, with 10 bases fitting TRBD1. From germline, CDR1 is GTSNPN and CDR2 SVGIG (reference sequence). The V gene end was trimmed by 4 bases and the J gene end by 6 bases; junction bases not matched to a gene: 5. This CDR3 region has 14 residues. For the CDR3, the DNA is TGTGCCTGGACTCGGGACAGGGGACATGAAAAACTGTTTTTT. Its protein product is CAWTRDRGHEKLFF.

This clone appeared once. The V call is TRBV6-5, the J call TRBJ2-7; 8 bases match TRBD2. The CDR3 sequence is 13 residues long. The germline V gene encodes CDR1 MNHEY and CDR2 SVGAGI. J gave up 4 bases and V 11 bases, and 10 bases lay outside the gene matches. The chain's CDR3 is CASNSGTRYEQYF. DNA of the CDR3: TGTGCCTCCAATAGCGGGACGCGGTACGAGCAGTACTTC.

The chain has TRBV4-1 and TRBJ2-1; perhaps TRBD2 as D (5 bases). The CDR3 is 14 amino acids. V was trimmed by 3 bases and J by 3 bases, leaving 9 bases between them. The germline CDR1 and CDR2 sequences are MGHRA and YSYEKL. In nucleotides, the CDR3 is TGCGCCAGCAGCCACTATGAGGGCTACAATGAGCAGTTCTTC. Its protein product is CASSHYEGYNEQFF.

This clone appeared many times. The CDR3, as DNA: TGTGCCAGCAGCTTAAACCCGGGACTCGCGAACACCGGGGAGCTGTTTTTT. Translated: CASSLNPGLANTGELFF. The rearrangement joins TRBV7-3 to TRBJ2-2; D possibly corresponds to TRBD2 (6 bases). Trimming stripped 1 base from V and 0 bases from J, with 12 bases between. This CDR3 has 17 amino acids. CDR1 and CDR2 (germline): SGHTA, FQGTGA.

This chain links TRBV11-3 with TRBJ1-1, with a tentative D call TRBD1 (5 bases). V was trimmed by 1 base and J by 1 base, leaving 7 bases between them. Germline V CDR1 and CDR2: SGHNT, YENEEA. This CDR3 is 14 amino acids long. CDR3 sequence reads: CASSLGRANTEAFF. The CDR3 nucleotides read TGTGCCAGCAGCTTAGGCAGGGCGAACACTGAAGCTTTCTTT.

In its sample, this clone was seen once. V gene TRBV27 combines with J gene TRBJ2-3; TRBD2 matches 10 bases. The V gene's germline CDR1 is MNHEY and CDR2 SMNVEV (reference sequence). Trimming took 7 bases from V and 5 from J; bases not matched to a gene: 12. The CDR3 extends over 16 amino acids. In nucleotides, the CDR3 is TGTGCCAGCAAGATAGGTATACTAGCGGGGAAAGATACGCAGTATTTT. Its translation is CASKIGILAGKDTQYF.

This chain joins TRBV6-4 and TRBJ2-1, with 10 bases fitting TRBD2. There are 19 residues in the CDR3. The J segment lost 6 bases and the V segment lost 6 bases, leaving 20 bases of the junction unmatched. Germline V gene sequence: CDR1 MRHNA, CDR2 SNTAGT. CDR3 bases: TGTGCCAGCAGCATGAAAACCTATTCTACTAGCGGGGTTCCCAATGAGCAGTTCTTC. It codes for CASSMKTYSTSGVPNEQFF.

Points on this clone: An end of the junction does not agree with germline; a read error may underlie this. Other DNA variants within this sample encode the same CDR3. V and J are TRBV7-9 and TRBJ2-7, with 7 bases lining up with TRBD1. Germline-derived CDR1 and CDR2 are SEHNR and FQNEAQ (reference sequence). The length of the CDR3 is 15 residues. As DNA, the CDR3 is TGTGCCAGCAGCTTAGAGGGGGCTAGGCGCTACGAGCAGTACTTT. Protein product: CASSLEGARRYEQYF.

V usage is TRBV27 and J usage is TRBJ1-2, with 7 positions matching TRBD1. Per the germline V gene, CDR1 is MNHEY and CDR2 is SMNVEV (reference sequence). CDR3 length: 15 residues. J gave up 1 base and V 5 bases, and 7 bases lay outside the gene matches. CDR3 region: CASSPTTGINYGYTF. The CDR3 DNA is TGTGCCAGCAGTCCAACGACAGGGATTAACTATGGCTACACCTTC.

J is TRBJ2-7 and V is TRBV30; TRBD1 matches 10 bases. This CDR3 is built from 13 residues. Germline-derived CDR1 and CDR2 are GTSNPN and SVGIG (reference sequence). Unmatched junction bases numbered 4, after V lost 6 bases and J lost 2 bases. CDR3 region: CACPGQGTYEQYF. In nucleotides, the CDR3 is TGTGCCTGTCCGGGACAGGGGACCTACGAGCAGTACTTC. The full variable domain, in which reference TRBV30 and TRBJ2-7 provide the parts outside the CDR3, is SQTIHQWPATLVQPVGSPLSLECTVEGTSNPNLYWYRQAAGRGLQLLFYSVGIGQISSEVPQNLSASRPQDRQFILSSKKLLLSDSGFYLCACPGQGTYEQYFGPGTRLTVT.

CDR3 amino acids: CASSPRAGVNEQFF. The CDR3, as DNA: TGTGCCAGCAGCCCCAGAGCGGGGGTCAATGAGCAGTTCTTC. This rearrangement joins TRBV13 to TRBJ2-1, with 8 bases that match TRBD2. Germline V lookup: CDR1 PRHDT, CDR2 FYEKMQ (reference sequence). The CDR3 has 14 residues. With 5 bases clipped from V and 6 bases from J, the junction kept 6 bases outside the gene matches.

In DNA, the CDR3 is TGTGCCAGCGTGGCCTACAGGGGTCAAGAGACCCAGTACTTC. This sequence encodes CASVAYRGQETQYF. This chain connects TRBV6-5 to TRBJ2-5; 7 positions match TRBD1. The CDR3 is made up of 14 amino acids. Germline V gene lookup returns CDR1 MNHEY and CDR2 SVGAGI. With V trimmed by 8 bases and J by 2 bases, 8 bases remained unmatched.

The CDR3 region has the DNA TGCGCCAGCAGCCTCGGGACAGTAGGTACTGAAGCTTTCTTT. Encoded protein: CASSLGTVGTEAFF. V and J are TRBV5-1 and TRBJ1-1; 7 bases fit TRBD1. This CDR3 has 14 amino acids. Trimming cost V 4 bases and J 5 bases; bases outside gene matches: 8. CDR1 is SGHRS, CDR2 YFSETQ, per germline.

The rearrangement links TRBV14 to TRBJ2-1; 12 nucleotides agree with TRBD2. The length of the CDR3 is 13 residues. J lost 6 bases, V lost 6 bases, and 0 bases had no gene match. Germline CDR1 and CDR2: SGHDN and FVKESK. The CDR3 here is CASRGLAGNEQFF. The CDR3 DNA reads TGTGCCAGCAGGGGACTAGCGGGCAATGAGCAGTTCTTC.

The chain carries TRBV12-3 or TRBV12-4 and TRBJ2-7; tentatively, D is TRBD1 (5 bases). Trimming left V 2 bases short and J 5 bases short, with 10 bases between. This CDR3 contains 13 residues. This chain's CDR3 is CASSLWGLNEQYF. The CDR3 nucleotides are TGTGCCAGCAGTTTATGGGGCCTCAACGAGCAGTACTTC.

On this clone: The junction departs from germline at one end; a sequencing error may be responsible. The rearrangement uses TRBV7-7 and TRBJ2-5, with a weak D call TRBD1 (6 bases). This CDR3 has 15 amino acids. Germline V gene data show CDR1 as SSHAT and CDR2 as FNYEAQ (reference sequence). CDR3 residues: CASSLMTGAQETQYF. CDR3 DNA sequence: TGTGCTAGCAGTCTCATGACAGGCGCCCAAGAGACCCAGTACTTC.

Turning to this clone: This sample includes further DNA sequences coding for the same CDR3. The rearrangement joins TRBV5-6 to TRBJ1-2; no definite D call. Trimming removed 0 bases from V and 2 bases from J, with 5 bases in between. Germline V gene lookup returns CDR1 SGHDT and CDR2 YYEEEE. The length of the CDR3 is 13 residues. CDR3 sequence reads: CASSLGQNYGYTF. The CDR3 region has the DNA TGTGCCAGCAGCTTGGGACAAAACTATGGCTACACCTTC.

There are a few counts of this clone. V gene TRBV21-1 combines with J gene TRBJ2-1; the table's D call, TRBD2, was not checked against the DNA. TRBV21-1 is deemed a pseudogene. The CDR3 is 20 residues long. CDR3 residues: CASSKALGLAGGPWGCEQFF. The DNA for the CDR3 is TGTGCCAGCAGCAAAGCGCTAGGCCTAGCGGGAGGGCCTTGGGGATGTGAGCAGTTCTTC.

On this clone itself: The sample contains more than one DNA sequence encoding this CDR3. The rearrangement uses TRBV3-1 (or the pseudogene TRBV3-2) and TRBJ1-1, with 7 bases fitting TRBD1. This CDR3 is 14 amino acids long. The V gene's germline CDR1 is LGHDT and CDR2 YNNKEL (reference sequence). The V segment lost 1 base and the J segment 1 base; nucleotides outside the gene matches: 0. The CDR3 loop is CASSQGTGNTEAFF. CDR3 sequence (DNA): TGTGCCAGCAGCCAAGGGACAGGGAACACTGAAGCTTTCTTT.

The genes are TRBV2 and TRBJ2-1; D gene ambiguous. V was cut by 7 bases and J by 0 bases, with 7 bases left in between. The germline CDR1 and CDR2 sequences are SNHLY and FYNNEI. CDR3 length: 13 amino acids. The CDR3 protein is CASMMSSYNEQFF. For the CDR3, the DNA is TGTGCCAGCATGATGAGCTCCTACAATGAGCAGTTCTTC. Complete variable domain (other parts from reference TRBV2 and TRBJ2-1): EPEVTQTPSHQVTQMGQEVILRCVPISNHLYFYWYRQILGQKVEFLVSFYNNEISEKSEIFDDQFSVERPDGSNFTLKIRSTKLEDSAMYFCASMMSSYNEQFFGPGTRLTVL.